A single sample is the source of the 3 T cell receptor beta chains below, sequenced in a study of blood T cell repertoires in COVID-19. Measured with immunoSEQ multiplex PCR; TCRdb has only the in-frame clones, and not every one. Of approximately 250,000 clones listed, approximately 85% are singletons. The sample taken for sequencing was peripheral blood. Receptors originate from a woman aged 80 or over with COVID-19, enrolled during active disease.

The chain links TRBV5-1 to TRBJ1-5; D is unresolved. The V and J ends lost 0 bases and 1 base respectively, with 8 bases between them. CDR1 SGHRS and CDR2 YFSETQ come from the germline V gene. CDR3 length: 15 residues. CDR3 in DNA: TGCGCCAGCAGCTTGGGAGGGCAAAGCAATCAGCCCCAGCATTTT. Translation: CASSLGGQSNQPQHF.

The chain combines TRBV28 with TRBJ2-3; D perhaps matches TRBD2 (7 bases). Trimming stripped 6 bases from V and 4 bases from J, with 20 bases between. CDR1 is MDHEN and CDR2 is SYDVKM in the germline V gene. This CDR3 spans 16 amino acids. The CDR3 sequence: CASSDPGGRRADTQYF. The CDR3 DNA reads as TGTGCCAGCAGCGATCCGGGGGGCCGGAGAGCAGATACGCAGTATTTT.

CDR3 protein: CATSDPTGSGDIQYF. In nucleotides, the CDR3 is TGTGCCACCAGTGACCCAACAGGGAGTGGAGACATTCAGTACTTC. The J gene is TRBJ2-4, the V gene TRBV24-1, with a weak D call TRBD1 (6 bases). Deletions cut 4 bases from V and 8 bases from J, with 17 bases between. This CDR3 contains 15 residues. The germline V gene has CDR1 KGHDR and CDR2 SFDVKD.